Listed below are T cell receptor beta chains from one sample, sequenced in a study of blood T cells in healthy people across ages. Each CDR3 protein gets one entry after TCRdb re-called the 5' RACE reads with MiXCR. Here the sample spans 550,000 to 800,000 distinct CDR3 sequences, 20% to 25% being singletons. Sequenced material: blood. The origin of the receptors is a man in his sixties or seventies in good health. CDR3s include the opening cysteine and the closing phenylalanine or tryptophan. Fields, in order: clone size, V gene, J gene, D gene, CDR3 DNA, CDR3 protein. A D gene is named only where the DNA matches it firmly. Only part of the rows carry a size: once, few, many, or a class if the clone is expanded.

>many|TRBV28|TRBJ2-7|TRBD1
TGTGCCAGCACCCTCAACCGGGACAGCTCCTACGAGCAGTACTTC
CASTLNRDSSYEQYF
>-|TRBV6-2/TRBV6-3|TRBJ1-6|-
TGTGCCAGCATATTCGCGGGACGTAATAATTCACCCCTCCACTTT
CASIFAGRNNSPLHF
>few|TRBV7-3|TRBJ1-1|TRBD1
TGTGCCAGCAGCTTAAAGCCCCGGGACAGCCCTATCTACACTGAAGCTTTCTTT
CASSLKPRDSPIYTEAFF
>-|TRBV28|TRBJ2-1|TRBD2
TGTGCCAGCAGTTCGATGGGAGTAGCTAGCGGGAGTGATGAGCAGTTCTTC
CASSSMGVASGSDEQFF
>-|TRBV7-9|TRBJ2-7|-
TGTGCCAGCAGCACCACCCCGGGGACCTACGAGCAGTACTTC
CASSTTPGTYEQYF
>many|TRBV29-1|TRBJ2-6|-
TGCAGCGTTGCAGCAGGGGTTTATGGGGCCAACGTCCTGACTTTC
CSVAAGVYGANVLTF
>-|TRBV5-4|TRBJ2-1|TRBD2
TGTGCCAGCAGCTTTGGAGGTAGCGGGAGCGTCTTGGATGAGCAGTTCTTC
CASSFGGSGSVLDEQFF
>-|TRBV7-9|TRBJ2-1|TRBD2
TGTGCCAGCAGCTCCACCGGACTAGCTAACTACAATGAGCAGTTCTTC
CASSSTGLANYNEQFF
>few|TRBV28|TRBJ2-7|TRBD1
TGTGCCAGCAGCATCTCGGGACAGGCCTACGAGCAGTACTTC
CASSISGQAYEQYF
>-|TRBV5-6|TRBJ2-6|-
TGTGCCAGCACCCAACAAGGGGCCAACGTCCTGACTTTC
CASTQQGANVLTF
>few|TRBV6-6|TRBJ1-5|-
TGTGCCAGCAGAGGGGGGAATGGGGGCAATCAGCCCCAGCATTTT
CASRGGNGGNQPQHF
>few|TRBV6-1|TRBJ2-5|TRBD2
TGTGCCAGCAGTGCGACCCTAGCGGGAGCGGCACAAGAGACCCAGTACTTC
CASSATLAGAAQETQYF
>-|TRBV20-1|TRBJ1-5|-
TGCAGTGCTAGTTTGCCGGGATTAGACGGACAGCATTTT
CSASLPGLDGQHF
>many|TRBV7-9|TRBJ2-5|-
TGTGCCAGCAGCTTAAGGGACGGGATTCTGAAGACCCAGTACTTC
CASSLRDGILKTQYF
>few|TRBV10-2|TRBJ2-7|TRBD2
TGCGCCAGCGTGGGACTAGCGGGCTACGAGCAGTACTTC
CASVGLAGYEQYF
>-|TRBV29-1|TRBJ2-1|-
TGCGGCGTTGATCCCTCGTCCAATGAGCAGTTCTTC
CGVDPSSNEQFF
>-|TRBV6-1|TRBJ2-7|-
TGTGCCAGCAGTGAGGTGAACGAGCAGTACTTC
CASSEVNEQYF
>-|TRBV18|TRBJ2-5|TRBD2
TGTGCCAGCTCATCGGGACTATCAGAGACCCAGTACTTC
CASSSGLSETQYF
>-|TRBV6-2/TRBV6-3|TRBJ2-7|-
TGTGCCAGCAGTTACTCGGGCAGGGCCAACGAGCAGTACTTC
CASSYSGRANEQYF
>few|TRBV5-4|TRBJ2-1|-
TGTGCCAGCAGCAAGAGCGGAGTGGGTCCCTACAATGAGCAGTTCTTC
CASSKSGVGPYNEQFF
>-|TRBV3-1|TRBJ2-1|TRBD2
TGTGCCAGCAGCCAAGTTGGGGGACTAGCGTATGAGCAGTTCTTC
CASSQVGGLAYEQFF
>few|TRBV28|TRBJ2-7|-
TGTGCCAGCAGTTCCCTAGGTACGGAGGAGCAGTACTTC
CASSSLGTEEQYF
>-|TRBV29-1|TRBJ2-5|-
TGCAGCGTCCAAGGGGGTGAGCAGTACTTC
CSVQGGEQYF
>-|TRBV29-1|TRBJ2-2|-
TGCAGCGTTGGTACCCGGGGGTCCGGGGAGCTGTTTTTT
CSVGTRGSGELFF
>few|TRBV4-2|TRBJ2-5|TRBD2
TGTGCCAGCAGCCTTGAAACCGATAGCGGGGTAGAGACCCAGTACTTC
CASSLETDSGVETQYF
>many|TRBV5-1|TRBJ1-2|TRBD1
TGCGCCAGCAGCTTGGGACAGGGGGCTGGCTACACCTTC
CASSLGQGAGYTF
>few|TRBV5-1|TRBJ2-3|-
TGCGCCAGCAGCTCCGAAGATCCCCGTGTCGGGATCACAGATACGCAGTATTTT
CASSSEDPRVGITDTQYF
>-|TRBV6-1|TRBJ2-5|-
TGTGCCAGCAGTGAAGGGGGGAACCAAGAGACCCAGTACTTC
CASSEGGNQETQYF
>-|TRBV30|TRBJ1-1|-
TGTGCCTGGAGTGGGGACACCATGAACACTGAAGCTTTCTTT
CAWSGDTMNTEAFF
>-|TRBV7-6|TRBJ1-1|TRBD1
TGTGCCAGCAGCCCCCCCGGGACAGGGGTTCCTGAAGCTTTCTTT
CASSPPGTGVPEAFF
>few|TRBV4-1|TRBJ2-1|TRBD2
TGCGCCAGCAGCCCAGCGGGATTGGGCTCCTACAATGAGCAGTTCTTC
CASSPAGLGSYNEQFF
>few|TRBV10-2|TRBJ2-2|-
TGCGCCAGCAGTGAAGGCTTCGGTCCGGCCGGGGAGCTGTTTTTT
CASSEGFGPAGELFF
>-|TRBV4-3|TRBJ1-4|-
TGCGCCAGCAGCCAAGGGGTCGCGACAGCTAATGAAAAACTGTTTTTT
CASSQGVATANEKLFF
>few|TRBV5-5|TRBJ1-2|-
TGTGCCAGCAGCTTGGGACGGAGCGGCTATGGCTACACCTTC
CASSLGRSGYGYTF
>-|TRBV20-1|TRBJ2-7|-
TGCAGTGCTAGTACGGGGGTCGAGCAGTACTTC
CSASTGVEQYF
>-|TRBV5-1|TRBJ2-3|TRBD2
TGCGCCAGCAGCTTGTCACTAGCGGGCACAGATACGCAGTATTTT
CASSLSLAGTDTQYF
>-|TRBV14|TRBJ2-1|-
TGTGCCAGCATCCAGGTCTCCACAGGGAAGGAGCAGTTCTTC
CASIQVSTGKEQFF
>-|TRBV29-1|TRBJ2-1|-
TGCAGCGCAATCCAAAGCCGGGACACATACTACAATGAGCAGTTCTTC
CSAIQSRDTYYNEQFF
>few|TRBV29-1|TRBJ2-3|-
TGCAGCACCCGAGAGGCGCGCACAGATACGCAGTATTTT
CSTREARTDTQYF
>few|TRBV6-2/TRBV6-3|TRBJ2-3|-
TGTGCCAGCAGTTACTTTCAGGGCCGCGGCACAGATACGCAGTATTTT
CASSYFQGRGTDTQYF
>-|TRBV2|TRBJ2-5|-
TGTGCCAGCAGTGTTTCCACAAGACAAGAGACCCAGTACTTC
CASSVSTRQETQYF
>few|TRBV12-3/TRBV12-4|TRBJ1-5|TRBD1
TGTGCCAGCAGTTTTGGACAGGCCAATCAGCCCCAGCATTTT
CASSFGQANQPQHF
>-|TRBV18|TRBJ2-1|TRBD2
TGTGCCAGCTCACCGCTGCCGGGAGGGCCAAATGAGCAGTTCTTC
CASSPLPGGPNEQFF
>-|TRBV5-1|TRBJ1-1|TRBD1
TGCGCCAGCAGCTCCCAAAGGCAGGGGGCTGGCACTGAAGCTTTCTTT
CASSSQRQGAGTEAFF
>many|TRBV10-3|TRBJ2-5|-
TGTGCCATCAGTGGAGGAGAGACCCAGTACTTC
CAISGGETQYF
>few|TRBV5-1|TRBJ2-5|TRBD1
TGCGCCAGCAGCTCGGGACAGGGATCTCAAGAGACCCAGTACTTC
CASSSGQGSQETQYF
>once|TRBV12-3/TRBV12-4|TRBJ2-1|-
TGTGCCAGCAGCCACCCCGGTCTGCAGTTCTTC
CASSHPGLQFF
>few|TRBV7-8|TRBJ2-7|TRBD2
TGTGCCAGCAGCTTAGGACTAGCTATGTACGAGCAGTACTTC
CASSLGLAMYEQYF
>few|TRBV7-8|TRBJ2-3|-
TGTGCCAGCGGGGAGGGGGCCATTAAATCCACAGATACGCAGTATTTT
CASGEGAIKSTDTQYF
>few|TRBV9|TRBJ1-6|TRBD1
TGTGCCAGCAGCGTCGGGGGACAGCATGATTCACCCCTCCACTTT
CASSVGGQHDSPLHF
>-|TRBV6-6|TRBJ1-4|-
TGTGCCAGCAGTACCACAGGGTCTAATGAAAAACTGTTTTTT
CASSTTGSNEKLFF
>once|TRBV12-3/TRBV12-4|TRBJ2-3|TRBD2
TGTGCCAGCAGTTTATTTTTAGCGGGAAGCACAGATACGCAGTATTTT
CASSLFLAGSTDTQYF
>-|TRBV20-1|TRBJ2-3|TRBD2
TGCAGCGGGACTAACGGGTATACGCAGTATTTT
CSGTNGYTQYF